This TCR beta chain came from a study of blood T cell repertoires in COVID-19. Libraries were prepared by immunoSEQ multiplex PCR; TCRdb keeps only in-frame clonotypes and omits some of them. The sample has fewer than 250,000 clones, 88% seen once. The germline gives CDR1 MGHRA, CDR2 YSYEKL. V lost 0 bases and J lost 5; bases outside the gene matches: 9. This CDR3 is 16 amino acids long. This clone was seen only once. The sequencing input was peripheral blood. The receptor was derived from a woman aged 55 to 70 with acute or convalescent COVID-19. The gene calls are TRBV4-1 and TRBJ1-2; TRBD1 matches at 7 bases. The CDR3 DNA is TGCGCCAGCAGCCAAGAGAGCGGCAGGGGGAGATATGGCTACACCTTC. Translating gives CASSQESGRGRYGYTF.